What follows are 11 T cell receptor beta chains derived from one specimen sequenced in a study of T cells in localized non-small cell lung cancer. TCRdb keeps only in-frame clones here, not all; method: immunoSEQ multiplex PCR. The table has over 20,000 clones, roughly 80% seen once; the top ten hold more than 9%. The material was peripheral blood, obtained before any cancer treatment. Receptor source: a man aged 35 to 69 with stage III squamous cell lung carcinoma.

The V gene is TRBV29-1, the J gene TRBJ2-5; D is undetermined. CDR1 and CDR2 (germline): SQVTM, ANQGSEA. The V end was cut by 1 base, the J end by 0 bases, with 3 bases between. This CDR3 is 12 amino acids long. The CDR3 region has the DNA TGCAGCGTTGAAGCGTACCAAGAGACCCAGTACTTC. This gives the protein CSVEAYQETQYF.

The V call is TRBV6-5, the J call TRBJ2-1, with 7 nucleotides matching TRBD1. The ends lost 7 bases at V and 3 bases at J; junction bases unmatched: 6. Germline loops: CDR1 MNHEY, CDR2 SVGAGI. The CDR3 extends over 14 amino acids. The CDR3 DNA follows: TGTGCCAGCACCAAACAGGGGCTCTACAATGAGCAGTTCTTC. It codes for CASTKQGLYNEQFF.

CDR3 DNA sequence: TGTGCCAGCAGCGTACAGGCTTCGGGGGAGCACACCATATATTTT. This translates into CASSVQASGEHTIYF. The J gene is TRBJ1-3, the V gene TRBV6-1; perhaps TRBD1 as D (5 bases). V was cut by 6 bases and J by 8 bases, with 20 bases left in between. Germline CDR1 reads MNHNS; CDR2 reads SASEGT. The CDR3 contains 15 residues.

This chain joins TRBV4-2 and TRBJ2-2, with 7 bases fitting TRBD1. In germline, CDR1 is LGHNA, CDR2 YNFKEQ. The CDR3 consists of 17 residues. V lost 0 bases, J lost 4 bases, and 8 bases stayed unmatched. This CDR3 is CASSQEWGQTFTGELFF. The CDR3 DNA reads TGTGCCAGCAGCCAAGAGTGGGGACAGACATTCACCGGGGAGCTGTTTTTT.

The rearrangement joins TRBV6-5 to TRBJ1-5; tentatively, D is TRBD1 (5 bases). Between the trimmed V and J ends, which lost 0 bases and 4 bases, there was a span of 10 bases. The V gene's germline CDR1 is MNHEY and CDR2 SVGAGI. This CDR3 has 15 residues. This chain's CDR3 is CASSYSAAGNQPQHF. CDR3 sequence (DNA): TGTGCCAGCAGTTACTCGGCGGCAGGGAATCAGCCCCAGCATTTT.

The CDR3 here is CAISDGSGGRYEQYV. The CDR3 DNA follows: TGTGCCATCAGTGACGGTAGCGGGGGCCGCTACGAGCAGTACGTC. The gene calls are TRBV10-3 and TRBJ2-7; TRBD2 matches at 9 bases. Germline assignment: CDR1 ENHRY and CDR2 SYGVKD. The CDR3 sequence is 15 residues long. V shed 3 bases and J 3 bases; nucleotides not matched to a gene: 6.

The chain combines TRBV28 with TRBJ1-2; D not certain. V lost 4 bases and J 4 bases, leaving 19 bases between the germline ends. Germline V gene data show CDR1 as MDHEN and CDR2 as SYDVKM. The CDR3 extends over 16 amino acids. The CDR3 nucleotides are TGTGCCAGCAGTTCCCCCCCAGGATTAAGCGGCTATGGCTACACCTTC. Translation gives CASSSPPGLSGYGYTF.

This clone was detected a few times. This chain uses TRBV7-3 with TRBJ2-3, with D maybe TRBD2 (5 bases). V shed 4 bases and J shed 6 bases, with 14 bases lying between them. The germline V gene encodes CDR1 SGHTA and CDR2 FQGTGA. The CDR3 totals 14 residues. The CDR3 nucleotides read TGTGCCAGCAGCTCGTCTCGGCCGGGGGATACGCAGTATTTT. This sequence encodes CASSSSRPGDTQYF.

Here the CDR3 reads CASSVEGSGNYEQYF. CDR3 sequence (DNA): TGTGCCAGCAGCGTAGAGGGTAGCGGGAACTACGAGCAGTACTTC. V gene TRBV9 combines with J gene TRBJ2-7, with 8 bases that match TRBD2. J was trimmed by 3 bases and V by 0 bases; bases with no gene match: 5. The CDR3 sequence is 15 residues long. The V gene's germline CDR1 is SGDLS and CDR2 YYNGEE.

This chain connects TRBV2 to TRBJ1-3; D possibly corresponds to TRBD1 (6 bases). The CDR3 is 16 amino acids. V shed 3 bases and J shed 1 base, with 13 bases lying between them. Germline V gene data show CDR1 as SNHLY and CDR2 as FYNNEI. The CDR3 nucleotides are TGTGCCAGCAGTGAGGGCCGGGGGGCATCTGGAAACACCATATATTTT. Encoded protein: CASSEGRGASGNTIYF. Filled out from reference TRBV2 and TRBJ1-3, the complete variable domain reads EPEVTQTPSHQVTQMGQEVILRCVPISNHLYFYWYRQILGQKVEFLVSFYNNEISEKSEIFDDQFSVERPDGSNFTLKIRSTKLEDSAMYFCASSEGRGASGNTIYFGEGSWLTVV.

The chain has TRBV20-1 and TRBJ2-1; no clear D. The CDR3 covers 11 residues. Trimming shortened V by 3 bases and J by 9 bases, and 9 bases separated the two germline ends. CDR1 DFQATT and CDR2 SNEGSKA come from the germline V gene (reference sequence). The CDR3 sequence: CSASAPLEQFF. The CDR3 coding sequence is TGCAGTGCTAGCGCCCCCCTTGAGCAGTTCTTC.